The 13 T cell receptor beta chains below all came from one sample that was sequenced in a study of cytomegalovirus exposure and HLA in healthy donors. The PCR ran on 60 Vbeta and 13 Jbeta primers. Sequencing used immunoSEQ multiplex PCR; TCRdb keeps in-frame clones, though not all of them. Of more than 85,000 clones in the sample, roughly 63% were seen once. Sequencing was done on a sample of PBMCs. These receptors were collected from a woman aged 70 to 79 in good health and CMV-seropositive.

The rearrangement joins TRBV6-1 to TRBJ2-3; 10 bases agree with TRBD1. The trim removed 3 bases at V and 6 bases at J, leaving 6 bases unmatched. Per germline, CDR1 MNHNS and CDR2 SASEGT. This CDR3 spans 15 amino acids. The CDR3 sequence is CASSDPGQGLDTQYF. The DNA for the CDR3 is TGTGCCAGCAGTGATCCGGGACAGGGGTTGGATACGCAGTATTTT.

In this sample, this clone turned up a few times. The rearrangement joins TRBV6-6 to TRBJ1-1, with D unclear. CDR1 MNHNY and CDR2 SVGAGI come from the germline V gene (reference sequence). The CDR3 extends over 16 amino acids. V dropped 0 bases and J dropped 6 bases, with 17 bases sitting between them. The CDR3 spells CASSYSTPGISAEAFF. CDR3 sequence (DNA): TGTGCCAGCAGTTACTCTACCCCCGGGATTTCTGCTGAAGCTTTCTTT.

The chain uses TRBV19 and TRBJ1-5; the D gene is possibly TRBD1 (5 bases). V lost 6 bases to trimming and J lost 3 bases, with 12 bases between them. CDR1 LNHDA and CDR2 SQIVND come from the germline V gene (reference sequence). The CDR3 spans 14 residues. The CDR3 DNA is TGTGCCAGTAGCGAAACAGGAGTCAATCAGCCCCAGCATTTT. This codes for CASSETGVNQPQHF.

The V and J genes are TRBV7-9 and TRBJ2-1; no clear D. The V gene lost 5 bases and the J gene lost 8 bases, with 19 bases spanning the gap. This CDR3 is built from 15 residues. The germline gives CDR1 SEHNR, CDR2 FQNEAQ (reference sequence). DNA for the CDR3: TGTGCCAGCAGCCCGAAGACGAGGATGGGTGATGAGCAGTTCTTC. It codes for CASSPKTRMGDEQFF.

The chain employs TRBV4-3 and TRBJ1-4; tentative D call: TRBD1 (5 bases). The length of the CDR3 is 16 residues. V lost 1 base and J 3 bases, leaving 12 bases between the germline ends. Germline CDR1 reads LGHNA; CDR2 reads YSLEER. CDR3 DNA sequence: TGCGCCAGCAGCCAAGGATTGGGGGGACCTAATGAAAAACTGTTTTTT. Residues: CASSQGLGGPNEKLFF.

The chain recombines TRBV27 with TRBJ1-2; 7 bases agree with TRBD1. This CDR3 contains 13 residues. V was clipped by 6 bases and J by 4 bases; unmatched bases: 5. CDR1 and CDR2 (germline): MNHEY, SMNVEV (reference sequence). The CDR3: CASSTGEGYGYTF. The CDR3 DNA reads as TGTGCCAGCAGCACAGGGGAAGGCTATGGCTACACCTTC.

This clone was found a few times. CDR3 protein: CAWSDRVNQPQHF. In DNA, the CDR3 is TGTGCCTGGAGTGACAGGGTGAATCAGCCCCAGCATTTT. The chain carries TRBV30 and TRBJ1-5; possibly TRBD1 for D (6 bases). Trimming shortened V by 1 base and J by 4 bases, and 8 bases separated the two germline ends. CDR3 size: 13 residues. Germline V gene data show CDR1 as GTSNPN and CDR2 as SVGIG (reference sequence).

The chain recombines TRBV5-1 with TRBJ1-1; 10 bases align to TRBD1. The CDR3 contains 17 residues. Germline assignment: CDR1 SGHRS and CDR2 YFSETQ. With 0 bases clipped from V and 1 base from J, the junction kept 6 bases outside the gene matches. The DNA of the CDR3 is TGCGCCAGCAGCTTGGTAGGACAGGGGGTCGGGAACACTGAAGCTTTCTTT. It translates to CASSLVGQGVGNTEAFF.

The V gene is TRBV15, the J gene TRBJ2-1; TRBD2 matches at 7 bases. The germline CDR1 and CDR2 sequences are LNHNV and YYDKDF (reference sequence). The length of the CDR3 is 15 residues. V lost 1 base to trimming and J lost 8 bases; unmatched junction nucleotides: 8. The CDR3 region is CATSRGELAWDEQFF. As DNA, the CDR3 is TGTGCCACCAGCAGAGGAGAACTAGCGTGGGATGAGCAGTTCTTC.

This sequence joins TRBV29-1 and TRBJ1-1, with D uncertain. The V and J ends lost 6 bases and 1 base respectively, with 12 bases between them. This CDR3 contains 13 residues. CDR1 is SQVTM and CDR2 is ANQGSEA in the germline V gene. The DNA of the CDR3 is TGCAGCGTGAGTCCTTCCTCGAACACTGAAGCTTTCTTT. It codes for CSVSPSSNTEAFF.

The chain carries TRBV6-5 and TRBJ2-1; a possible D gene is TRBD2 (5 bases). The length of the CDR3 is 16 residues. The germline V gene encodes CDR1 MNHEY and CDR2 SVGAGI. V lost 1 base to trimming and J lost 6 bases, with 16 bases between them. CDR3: CASSYFGSARGNEQFF. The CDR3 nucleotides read TGTGCCAGCAGTTACTTCGGTAGCGCCCGTGGCAATGAGCAGTTCTTC.

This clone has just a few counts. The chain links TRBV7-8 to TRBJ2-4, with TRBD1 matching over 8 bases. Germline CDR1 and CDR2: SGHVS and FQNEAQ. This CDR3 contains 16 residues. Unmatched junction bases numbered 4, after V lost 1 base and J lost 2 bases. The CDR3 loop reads CASSLDRGFTKNIQYF. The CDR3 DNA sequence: TGTGCCAGCAGCTTAGACAGGGGGTTCACCAAAAACATTCAGTACTTC.

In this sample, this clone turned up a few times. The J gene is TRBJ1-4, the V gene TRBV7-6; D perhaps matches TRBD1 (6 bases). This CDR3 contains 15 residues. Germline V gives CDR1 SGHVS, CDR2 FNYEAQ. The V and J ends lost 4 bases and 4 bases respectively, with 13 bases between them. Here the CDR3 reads CASSSPSRGNEKLFF. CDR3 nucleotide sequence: TGTGCCAGCAGCTCACCGAGCAGGGGTAATGAAAAACTGTTTTTT.